This entry concerns a single TCR beta chain. Its antigen is currently unknown. This record belongs to a study of beta chain features in type 1 diabetes. About the study: Sorted cells from all samples, numbering fewer than 120,000,000, were examined.

Study-wide results and caveats: Here, the possible influence of HLA type (on TCRB rearrangement) remained unresolved. Because the template was cDNA, high-expressing cells might be over-represented.

As every portion of the isolated RNA was reverse transcribed, the sequencing read expressed TCRB transcripts. Measured with immunoSEQ multiplex PCR; TCRdb has only the in-frame clones, and not every one. Here the sample spans 970,000 or so clones, around a sixth being singletons. CDR3 size: 14 residues. The germline CDR1 and CDR2 sequences are WSHSY and SAAADI. The V and J ends lost 2 bases and 4 bases, in that order; junction bases with no gene match: 3. Sorting of CD4+ naive, central memory, regulatory and stem cell-like memory cells was performed via CD45RO/CCR7/CD25/CD127/CD95/CD27. Sequencing used naive CD4+ T cells from blood. The sequence came from a woman younger than 35 in good health. This chain joins TRBV10-2 and TRBJ2-7; 9 bases line up with TRBD1. Written as DNA, the CDR3 is TGCGCCAGCAGTGAGCCGGGACAGGGTTACGAGCAGTACTTC. This translates into CASSEPGQGYEQYF.